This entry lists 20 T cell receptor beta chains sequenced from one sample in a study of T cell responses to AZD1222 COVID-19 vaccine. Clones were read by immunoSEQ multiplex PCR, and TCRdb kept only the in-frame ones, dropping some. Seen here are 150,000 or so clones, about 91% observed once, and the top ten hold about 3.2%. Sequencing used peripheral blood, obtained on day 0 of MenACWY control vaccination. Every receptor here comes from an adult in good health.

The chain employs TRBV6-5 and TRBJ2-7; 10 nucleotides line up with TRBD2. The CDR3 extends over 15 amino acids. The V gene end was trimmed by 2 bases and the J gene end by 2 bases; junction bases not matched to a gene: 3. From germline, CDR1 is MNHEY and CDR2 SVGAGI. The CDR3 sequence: CASSYQGLAPYEQYF. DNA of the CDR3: TGTGCCAGCAGTTACCAGGGACTAGCGCCCTACGAGCAGTACTTC.

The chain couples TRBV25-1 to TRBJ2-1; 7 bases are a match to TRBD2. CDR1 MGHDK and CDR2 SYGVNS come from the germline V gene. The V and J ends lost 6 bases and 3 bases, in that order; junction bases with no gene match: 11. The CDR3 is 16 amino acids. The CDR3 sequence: CASSETARDYYNEQFF. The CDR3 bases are TGTGCCAGCAGCGAAACTGCCCGGGACTACTACAATGAGCAGTTCTTC.

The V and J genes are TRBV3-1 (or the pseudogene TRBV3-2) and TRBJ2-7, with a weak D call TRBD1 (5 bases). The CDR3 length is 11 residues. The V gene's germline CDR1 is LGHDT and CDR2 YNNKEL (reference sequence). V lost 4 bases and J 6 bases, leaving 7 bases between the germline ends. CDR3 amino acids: CASSPQGEQYF. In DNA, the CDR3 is TGTGCCAGCAGCCCCCAGGGCGAGCAGTACTTC.

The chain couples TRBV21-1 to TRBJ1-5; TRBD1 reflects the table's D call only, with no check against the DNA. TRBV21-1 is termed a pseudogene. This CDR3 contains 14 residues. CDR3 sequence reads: CASTQGSCNQPQHF. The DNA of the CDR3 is TGTGCCAGCACGCAGGGGTCCTGCAATCAGCCCCAGCATTTT.

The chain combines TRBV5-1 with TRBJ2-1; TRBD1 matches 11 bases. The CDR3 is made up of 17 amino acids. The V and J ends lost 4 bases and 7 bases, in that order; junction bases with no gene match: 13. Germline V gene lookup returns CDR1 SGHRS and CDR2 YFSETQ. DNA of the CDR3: TGCGCCAGCAGCGGCGGACAGGGGGCCAGGGGAGGGAATGAGCAGTTCTTC. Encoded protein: CASSGGQGARGGNEQFF.

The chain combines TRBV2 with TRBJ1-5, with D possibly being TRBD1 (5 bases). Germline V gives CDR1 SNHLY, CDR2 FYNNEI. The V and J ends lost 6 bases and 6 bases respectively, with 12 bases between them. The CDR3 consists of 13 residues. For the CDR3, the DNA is TGTGCCAGCAGCGGAGGGGCTGGTCAGCCCCAGCATTTT. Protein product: CASSGGAGQPQHF.

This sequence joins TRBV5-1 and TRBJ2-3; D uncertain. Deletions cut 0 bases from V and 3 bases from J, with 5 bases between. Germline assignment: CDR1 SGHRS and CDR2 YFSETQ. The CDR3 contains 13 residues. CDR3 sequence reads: CASSLVPTDTQYF. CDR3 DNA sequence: TGCGCCAGCAGCTTGGTCCCTACAGATACGCAGTATTTT.

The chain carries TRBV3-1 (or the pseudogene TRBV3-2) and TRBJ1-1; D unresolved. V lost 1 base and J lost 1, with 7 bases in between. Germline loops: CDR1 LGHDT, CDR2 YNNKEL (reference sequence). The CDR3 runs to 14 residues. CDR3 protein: CASSQARGNTEAFF. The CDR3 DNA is TGTGCCAGCAGCCAAGCTCGGGGGAACACTGAAGCTTTCTTT.

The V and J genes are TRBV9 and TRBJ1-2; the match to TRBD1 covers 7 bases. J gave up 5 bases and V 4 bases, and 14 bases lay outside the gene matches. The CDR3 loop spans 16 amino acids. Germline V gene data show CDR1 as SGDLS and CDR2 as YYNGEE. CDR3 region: CASSPDDREVLYGYTF. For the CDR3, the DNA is TGTGCCAGCAGCCCCGACGACAGGGAGGTTTTATATGGCTACACCTTC.

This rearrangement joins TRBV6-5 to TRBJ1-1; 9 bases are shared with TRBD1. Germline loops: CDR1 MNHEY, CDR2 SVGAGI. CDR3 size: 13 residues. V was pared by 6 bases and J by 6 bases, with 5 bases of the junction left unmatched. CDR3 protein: CASRDTGGSEAFF. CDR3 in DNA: TGTGCCAGCAGGGACACAGGGGGCTCTGAAGCTTTCTTT.

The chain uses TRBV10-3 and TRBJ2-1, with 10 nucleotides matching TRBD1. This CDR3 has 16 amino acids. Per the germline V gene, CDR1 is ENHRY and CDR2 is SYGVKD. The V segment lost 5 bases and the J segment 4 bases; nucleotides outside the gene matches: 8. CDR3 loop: CAISPPTDRGYNEQFF. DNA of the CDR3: TGTGCCATCAGTCCCCCCACGGACAGGGGGTACAATGAGCAGTTCTTC.

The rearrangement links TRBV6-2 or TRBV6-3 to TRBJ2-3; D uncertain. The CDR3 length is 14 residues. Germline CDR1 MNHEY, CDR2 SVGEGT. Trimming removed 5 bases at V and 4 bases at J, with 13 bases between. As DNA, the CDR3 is TGTGCCAGCAGTCCCCCCAACTCGGCAGATACGCAGTATTTT. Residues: CASSPPNSADTQYF.

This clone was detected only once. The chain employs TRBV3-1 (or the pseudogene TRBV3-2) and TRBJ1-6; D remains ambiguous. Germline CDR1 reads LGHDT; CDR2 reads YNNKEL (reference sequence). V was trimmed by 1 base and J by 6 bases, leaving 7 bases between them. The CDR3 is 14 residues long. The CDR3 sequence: CASSQVRGNSPLHF. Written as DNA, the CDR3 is TGTGCCAGCAGCCAAGTACGGGGTAATTCACCCCTCCACTTT.

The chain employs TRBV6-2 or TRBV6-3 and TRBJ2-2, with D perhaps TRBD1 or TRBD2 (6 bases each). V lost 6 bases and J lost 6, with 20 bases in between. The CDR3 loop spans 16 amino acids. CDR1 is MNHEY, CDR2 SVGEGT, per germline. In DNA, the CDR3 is TGTGCCAGCAGCCCTACATGGGGGGCCGTAGCCGGGGAGCTGTTTTTT. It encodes CASSPTWGAVAGELFF.

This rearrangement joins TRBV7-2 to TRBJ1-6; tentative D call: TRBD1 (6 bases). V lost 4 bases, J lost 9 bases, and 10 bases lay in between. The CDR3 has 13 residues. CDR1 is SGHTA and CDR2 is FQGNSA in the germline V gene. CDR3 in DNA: TGTGCCAGCAGCTCCAGGGGATTTTCACCCCTCCACTTT. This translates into CASSSRGFSPLHF.

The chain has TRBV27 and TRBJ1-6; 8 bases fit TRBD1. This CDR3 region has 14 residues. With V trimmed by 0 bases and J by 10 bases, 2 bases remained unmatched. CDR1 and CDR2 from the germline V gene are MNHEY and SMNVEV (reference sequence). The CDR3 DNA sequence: TGTGCCAGCAGTTTATCGGACAGGGTATCACCCCTCCACTTT. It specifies CASSLSDRVSPLHF.

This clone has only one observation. The CDR3 DNA follows: TGCGCCAGCAGCTCGTCTCCGGGACAGGGCTACGAGCAGTACTTC. Protein: CASSSSPGQGYEQYF. The chain employs TRBV5-1 and TRBJ2-7, with 9 nucleotides matching TRBD1. This CDR3 has 15 residues. From germline, CDR1 is SGHRS and CDR2 YFSETQ. The trim removed 3 bases at V and 3 bases at J, leaving 7 bases unmatched.

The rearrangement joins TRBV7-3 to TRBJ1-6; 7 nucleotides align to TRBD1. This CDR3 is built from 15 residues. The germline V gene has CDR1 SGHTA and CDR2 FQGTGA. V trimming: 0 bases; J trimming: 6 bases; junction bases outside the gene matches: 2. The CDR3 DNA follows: TGTGCCAGCAGCTTAACCCGGGACAGTAATTCACCCCTCCACTTT. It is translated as CASSLTRDSNSPLHF.

The CDR3 region is CSVDMLFGTAFF. The CDR3 nucleotides read TGCAGCGTTGATATGCTTTTTGGGACAGCTTTCTTT. The V and J genes are TRBV29-1 and TRBJ1-1, with a tentative D call TRBD1 (5 bases). The V gene's germline CDR1 is SQVTM and CDR2 ANQGSEA. This CDR3 region has 12 residues. The V and J ends lost 3 bases and 10 bases respectively, with 15 bases between them. Full variable domain (rest looked up from reference TRBV29-1 and TRBJ1-1): SAVISQKPSRDICQRGTSLTIQCQVDSQVTMMFWYRQQPGQSLTLIATANQGSEATYESGFVIDKFPISRPNLTFSTLTVSNMSPEDSSIYLCSVDMLFGTAFFGQGTRLTVV.

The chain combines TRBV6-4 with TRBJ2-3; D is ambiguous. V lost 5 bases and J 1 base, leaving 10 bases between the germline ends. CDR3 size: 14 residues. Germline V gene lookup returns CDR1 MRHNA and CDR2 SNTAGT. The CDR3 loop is CASSWEWGTDTQYF. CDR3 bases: TGTGCCAGCAGTTGGGAATGGGGCACAGATACGCAGTATTTT.